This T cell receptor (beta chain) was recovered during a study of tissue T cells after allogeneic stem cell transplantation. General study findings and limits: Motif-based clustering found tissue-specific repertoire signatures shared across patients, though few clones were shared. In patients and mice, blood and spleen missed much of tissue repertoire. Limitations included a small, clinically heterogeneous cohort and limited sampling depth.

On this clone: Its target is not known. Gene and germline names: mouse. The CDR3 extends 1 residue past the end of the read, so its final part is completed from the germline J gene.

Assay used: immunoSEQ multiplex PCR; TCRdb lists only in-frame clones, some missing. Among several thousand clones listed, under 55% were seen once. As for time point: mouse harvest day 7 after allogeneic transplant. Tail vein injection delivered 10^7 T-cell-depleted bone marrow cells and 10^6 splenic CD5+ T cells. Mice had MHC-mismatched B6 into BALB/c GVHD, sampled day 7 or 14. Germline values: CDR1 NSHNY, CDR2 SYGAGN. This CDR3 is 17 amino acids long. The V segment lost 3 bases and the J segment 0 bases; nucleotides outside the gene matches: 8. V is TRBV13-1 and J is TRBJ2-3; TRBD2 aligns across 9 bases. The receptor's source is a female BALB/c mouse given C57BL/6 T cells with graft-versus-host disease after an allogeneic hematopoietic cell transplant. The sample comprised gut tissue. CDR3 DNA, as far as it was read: TGTGCCAGCAGTGGTCCGGGACTGGGATCTAGTGCAGAAACGCTGTAT. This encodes CASSGPGLGSSAETLY. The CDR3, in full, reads CASSGPGLGSSAETLYF.